What follows describes a single T cell receptor beta chain. The antigen is unknown. Germline V gene data show CDR1 as SGHTA and CDR2 as FQGTGA. The CDR3 is 15 amino acids. The V gene end was trimmed by 5 bases and the J gene end by 4 bases; junction bases not matched to a gene: 9. Using immunoSEQ multiplex PCR, the repertoire was profiled, and TCRdb retains in-frame clones only, with some absent. In the table there are approximately 44,000 clones, approximately 90% of which are singletons. This sample was included in a study of OX40 agonist ivuxolimab in advanced cancers. Findings and limits, study-wide: On average, a greater number of expanded clones characterised CD8+ T cells relative to CD4+. CD4+ and CD8+ T cells in blood underwent clonal expansion by week 6 at 0.1 to 3.0 mg/kg. Among expanded peripheral T cells, antigen specificity went undetermined.

The sequence derives from an adult with an advanced solid tumor such as melanoma, head and neck, liver or kidney cancer. The material sequenced was CD4+ or CD8+ T cells sorted from blood, taken in a trial of the OX40 agonist ivuxolimab. V gene TRBV7-3 combines with J gene TRBJ2-7; 9 bases are a match to TRBD1. The CDR3 DNA sequence: TGTGCCAGCAGCCAAGGGACAGGGCCTGGTTACGAGCAGTACTTC. It specifies CASSQGTGPGYEQYF.